These 8 T cell receptor beta chains share one sample of origin, sequenced in a study of cytomegalovirus exposure and HLA in healthy donors. Primers: 60 Vbeta forward and 13 Jbeta reverse. Assay: immunoSEQ multiplex PCR; the TCRdb copy retains only in-frame clones and omits some. The sample records around 120,000 clones, over 70% being singletons. Sequencing was done on a sample of PBMCs. The receptors come from a woman between 35 and 50 years old in good health and CMV-seronegative.

CDR3 sequence reads: CASSSGRENTEAFF. Written as DNA, the CDR3 is TGCGCCAGCAGCTCAGGACGGGAGAACACTGAAGCTTTCTTT. This sequence joins TRBV5-1 and TRBJ1-1; D gene ambiguous. V was clipped by 3 bases and J by 1 base, with 10 bases between them. CDR1 and CDR2 (germline): SGHRS, YFSETQ. The CDR3 length is 14 residues.

This clone showed up just a few times. The V call is TRBV11-2, the J call TRBJ2-1, with TRBD2 identical over 10 bases. V was clipped by 2 bases and J by 5 bases; unmatched bases: 6. Germline CDR1 SGHAT, CDR2 FQNNGV. The CDR3 runs to 16 residues. CDR3 in DNA: TGTGCCAGCAGCTTAACTCTTCTAGCGGGAGACAATGAGCAGTTCTTC. Amino acids: CASSLTLLAGDNEQFF.

This clone has just one count. Within the sample, other DNA sequences also encode this same CDR3. The chain uses TRBV18 and TRBJ2-5, with D maybe TRBD2 (5 bases). CDR3 size: 14 residues. From germline, CDR1 is KGHSH and CDR2 LQKENI. V was pared by 3 bases and J by 4 bases, with 12 bases between. This CDR3 reads CASSPRGSGETQYF. CDR3 DNA: TGTGCCAGCTCACCTCGGGGTTCGGGAGAGACCCAGTACTTC.

The sample holds one count of this clone. The V and J genes are TRBV2 and TRBJ2-2, with a possible D match to TRBD2 (5 bases). V was trimmed by 6 bases and J by 8 bases, leaving 19 bases between them. This CDR3 is 15 amino acids long. CDR1 is SNHLY and CDR2 is FYNNEI in the germline V gene. The CDR3 DNA reads as TGTGCCAGCAGCCCTTCGGCGGGCGGACTGGGGGAGCTGTTTTTT. This translates into CASSPSAGGLGELFF.

The chain uses TRBV11-2 and TRBJ2-3; 11 positions agree with TRBD2. The V gene end was trimmed by 3 bases and the J gene end by 7 bases; junction bases not matched to a gene: 6. Per germline, CDR1 SGHAT and CDR2 FQNNGV. CDR3 length equals 15 residues. CDR3: CASSFVAGGAHTQYF. CDR3 bases: TGTGCCAGCAGCTTCGTAGCGGGAGGGGCCCATACGCAGTATTTT.

This chain uses TRBV28 with TRBJ2-7, with D hard to call. With 2 bases removed from V and 3 bases from J, the gap between germline ends came to 8 bases. In germline, CDR1 is MDHEN, CDR2 SYDVKM. This CDR3 spans 13 amino acids. In nucleotides, the CDR3 is TGTGCCAGCAGTTTAGTGGGCATCTACGAGCAGTACTTC. This sequence encodes CASSLVGIYEQYF.

V and J are TRBV6-5 and TRBJ2-7, with 9 bases that match TRBD2. This CDR3 region has 12 residues. CDR1 is MNHEY and CDR2 is SVGAGI in the germline V gene. The V segment lost 7 bases and the J segment 9 bases; nucleotides outside the gene matches: 7. CDR3 sequence reads: CASKASGDRQYF. CDR3 nucleotides: TGTGCCAGCAAGGCTAGCGGGGACCGGCAGTACTTC.

The chain carries TRBV5-1 and TRBJ2-7, with TRBD1 matching 8 bases. Trimming cost V 0 bases and J 1 base; bases outside gene matches: 9. Germline V gene data show CDR1 as SGHRS and CDR2 as YFSETQ. This CDR3 has 17 amino acids. This CDR3 is CASSLGGPGTGSYEQYF. The CDR3 DNA follows: TGCGCCAGCAGCTTGGGGGGCCCCGGGACAGGATCCTACGAGCAGTACTTC.